A selection of T cell receptor beta chains follows, all from one sample in a study of blood T cell repertoires in COVID-19. The protocol was immunoSEQ multiplex PCR, while the TCRdb copy is restricted to in-frame clones and leaves out a portion. The sample has just under 65,000 clones; more than 60% are singletons. Sequencing was performed on peripheral blood. The receptors originated from a human donor in a cohort sampled during active COVID-19. Both conserved end residues are part of each CDR3. The order of the fields is J gene, D gene, V gene, clone size, CDR3 protein, CDR3 DNA. D genes are given only for firm matches. Some rows have no size entry. The others give once, few or many, or a class for an expanded clone.

TRBJ1-6 TRBD1 TRBV16 NA CAGSQNDRVNSPLHF TGTGCCGGCAGCCAAAACGACAGGGTAAATTCACCCCTCCACTTT
TRBJ2-3 TRBD2 TRBV5-1 NA CASSSGLAGGRADTQYF TGCGCCAGCAGCTCCGGACTAGCGGGGGGGCGGGCGGATACGCAGTATTTT
TRBJ2-5 TRBD2 TRBV5-1 NA CASSSGLAGGGRETQYF TGCGCCAGCAGCTCTGGACTAGCGGGGGGAGGTCGAGAGACCCAGTACTTC
TRBJ1-4 NA TRBV7-6 NA CASSLADSRVSGKLFF TGTGCCAGCAGCTTAGCCGACAGCCGAGTCAGTGGAAAACTGTTTTTT
TRBJ2-3 TRBD2 TRBV3-1/TRBV3-2 NA CASSPRGGGETDTQYF TGTGCCAGCAGCCCCCGGGGCGGGGGGGAAACAGATACGCAGTATTTT
TRBJ2-7 NA TRBV2 NA CASQGGGFNEQYF TGTGCCAGTCAAGGGGGGGGCTTCAACGAGCAGTACTTC
TRBJ2-2 NA TRBV11-2 NA CASSITAGLSGELFF TGTGCCAGCAGCATAACTGCCGGACTCTCCGGGGAGCTGTTTTTT
TRBJ2-2 NA TRBV23-1 NA CASSPAGKNTGELFF TGCGCCAGCAGTCCAGCAGGCAAAAACACCGGGGAGCTGTTTTTT
TRBJ1-3 NA TRBV18 NA CASSTTALDTSGNTIYF TGTGCCAGCTCAACCACTGCTCTGGACACCTCTGGAAACACCATATATTTT
TRBJ2-1 TRBD1 TRBV5-1 NA CASSLKPGQNNEQFF TGCGCCAGCAGTCTCAAACCGGGACAGAACAATGAGCAGTTCTTC
TRBJ2-5 TRBD2 TRBV30 few CAWSVRSGGAGVTQYF TGTGCCTGGAGTGTAAGGTCCGGGGGGGCTGGGGTGACCCAGTACTTC
TRBJ1-1 NA TRBV5-1 NA CASSQPTGSGTEAFF TGCGCCAGCAGCCAACCTACAGGGTCGGGCACTGAAGCTTTCTTT
TRBJ2-5 TRBD2 TRBV15 NA CATSGGGGETQYF TGTGCCACCAGCGGAGGCGGGGGGGAGACCCAGTACTTC
TRBJ1-6 NA TRBV19 NA CASGGNRNSPLHF TGTGCTAGCGGGGGGAATAGGAATTCACCCCTCCACTTT
TRBJ2-4 NA TRBV24-1 NA CATSDSASIAKNIQYF TGTGCCACCAGTGATTCTGCGAGTATAGCCAAAAACATTCAGTACTTC
TRBJ1-6 NA TRBV27 few CASSLGGDSPLHF TGTGCCAGCAGTTTGGGGGGGGATTCACCCCTCCACTTT
TRBJ2-5 TRBD2 TRBV19 NA CASSTTLAGGPGETQYF TGTGCCAGTAGTACCACGCTAGCGGGGGGGCCGGGAGAGACCCAGTACTTC
TRBJ2-2 NA TRBV24-1 NA CATSDARGNTGELFF TGTGCCACCAGTGATGCTAGGGGAAACACCGGGGAGCTGTTTTTT
TRBJ2-1 NA TRBV14 NA CASSQEVGDIRNEQFF TGTGCCAGCAGCCAAGAGGTCGGGGATATTCGCAATGAGCAGTTCTTC
TRBJ2-5 NA TRBV27 once CASSLGATQETQYF TGTGCCAGCAGTCTGGGGGCGACTCAAGAGACCCAGTACTTC
TRBJ2-7 TRBD1 TRBV5-1 NA CASSPNRDRGFEQYF TGCGCCAGCAGCCCCAACCGGGACAGGGGGTTCGAGCAGTACTTC
TRBJ2-3 NA TRBV7-9 NA CASSLRKLALGTDTQYF TGTGCCAGCAGCTTACGCAAACTCGCACTTGGCACAGATACGCAGTATTTT
TRBJ2-5 TRBD2 TRBV6-1 few CASSEISGSSGGEQETQYF TGTGCCAGCAGTGAAATCTCCGGGTCTAGCGGGGGGGAACAAGAGACCCAGTACTTC
TRBJ2-3 NA TRBV28 many CASGRGSDTQYF TGTGCCAGCGGCAGGGGCTCAGATACGCAGTATTTT
TRBJ2-7 TRBD1 TRBV3-1/TRBV3-2 NA CASSHITGVPYEQYF TGTGCCAGCAGCCACATCACAGGGGTCCCCTACGAGCAGTACTTC
TRBJ1-5 TRBD1 TRBV7-9 NA CASSFAGGQIQPQHF TGTGCCAGCAGCTTCGCAGGGGGACAAATTCAGCCCCAGCATTTT
TRBJ2-6 TRBD2 TRBV9 NA CASSITRGGPSSGANVLTF TGTGCCAGCAGCATTACCCGGGGGGGACCGAGCTCTGGGGCCAACGTCCTGACTTTC
TRBJ2-7 NA TRBV5-4 NA CASSLERTYEQYF TGTGCCAGCAGCTTGGAGCGGACCTACGAGCAGTACTTC
TRBJ1-4 NA TRBV30 once CAWSVRGINEKLFF TGTGCCTGGAGTGTACGAGGGATTAATGAAAAACTGTTTTTT
TRBJ2-2 TRBD2 TRBV4-3 NA CASSQVLAGGTQPNTGELFF TGCGCCAGCAGCCAGGTATTAGCGGGGGGCACCCAACCGAACACCGGGGAGCTGTTTTTT
TRBJ2-3 NA TRBV6-6 NA CASSPGGHRSDTQYF TGTGCCAGCAGTCCCGGGGGGCATAGGTCAGATACGCAGTATTTT
TRBJ1-2 TRBD1 TRBV19 NA CAARTGNYGYTF TGTGCCGCAAGGACAGGGAACTATGGCTACACCTTC